The clone carrying this T cell receptor beta chain has ten or more counts. The sample belongs to a study of response to subunit inactivated influenza vaccine. TCRdb fed the RT-PCR reads into MiXCR, producing one record per CDR3 protein. The sample holds some 480,000 distinct CDR3 sequences; approximately 10% are singletons and the top ten take about an eighth. The CDR3 is 13 residues long. Trimming pared 6 bases from V and 4 bases from J, leaving 12 bases between. This TCR derives from a man aged 50 to 59 who received an inactivated influenza vaccine. The V gene is TRBV12-3 or TRBV12-4, the J gene TRBJ1-2; weak D call: TRBD1 (6 bases). This sample comprised PBMCs from blood, obtained about 6 weeks after vaccination. CDR3 nucleotides: TGTGCCAGCAGGCAGGGGAGCGGCTATGGCTACACCTTC. Amino acid sequence: CASRQGSGYGYTF.